The rows below give T cell receptor beta chains drawn from one sample of a study of Ad26.COV2.S vaccination and SARS-CoV-2 variants. Method: immunoSEQ multiplex PCR; TCRdb's copy keeps in-frame clones and lacks some. The sample holds hundreds of thousands of clones; about 89% are singletons and the top ten take 5%. Sequences were derived from peripheral blood, sampled in a trial of Ad26.COV2.S vaccine versus placebo. These receptors originate from a person between 18 and 59 years old who received the Ad26.COV2.S COVID-19 vaccine or a placebo. Each CDR3 is given with its conserved first and last residue. The order of the fields is J gene, clone size, D gene, V gene, CDR3 protein, CDR3 DNA. D genes are given only for firm matches. Clone size, where shown, is once, few, many, or a class for clones that have expanded.

>TRBJ1-1|.|.|TRBV7-9
CASSPYWERQLNTEAFF
TGTGCCAGCAGCCCCTATTGGGAACGACAGCTGAACACTGAAGCTTTCTTT
>TRBJ1-1|.|.|TRBV5-1
CASSPTLNTEAFF
TGCGCCAGCAGCCCGACACTGAACACTGAAGCTTTCTTT
>TRBJ2-5|.|TRBD1|TRBV12-3/TRBV12-4
CASSPTGEETQYF
TGTGCCAGCAGCCCTACAGGGGAAGAGACCCAGTACTTC
>TRBJ1-1|.|.|TRBV14
CASSQGRVSNTEAFF
TGTGCCAGCAGCCAAGGTCGGGTCTCGAACACTGAAGCTTTCTTT
>TRBJ2-7|few|.|TRBV5-4
CASSAGDRSSYEQYF
TGTGCCAGCAGCGCGGGGGACAGGAGCTCCTACGAGCAGTACTTC
>TRBJ2-3|.|.|TRBV5-1
CASSLVGDPTDTQYF
TGCGCCAGCAGCTTGGTAGGGGACCCCACAGATACGCAGTATTTT
>TRBJ2-3|.|TRBD1|TRBV7-2
CASSLGSGQTSLTQYF
TGTGCCAGCAGCTTAGGGTCGGGACAGACAAGCCTTACGCAGTATTTT
>TRBJ2-5|few|TRBD1|TRBV6-2/TRBV6-3
CASSSTSTGSPETQYF
TGTGCCAGCAGCTCCACCTCGACAGGGTCCCCGGAGACCCAGTACTTC
>TRBJ1-1|.|.|TRBV12-5
CASGLGVSTEAFF
TGTGCTAGTGGTTTGGGCGTGAGCACTGAAGCTTTCTTT
>TRBJ1-1|.|.|TRBV7-6
CASSPLWSREAFF
TGTGCCAGCAGCCCCTTGTGGAGCAGGGAAGCTTTCTTT
>TRBJ2-7|once|TRBD2|TRBV27
CASSPGTSGRAAQYF
TGTGCCAGCAGCCCTGGGACTAGCGGGAGGGCCGCGCAGTACTTC
>TRBJ1-6|.|.|TRBV4-2
CASSQGTVMSSYNSPLHF
TGTGCCAGCAGCCAAGGGACAGTCATGAGCTCCTATAATTCACCCCTCCACTTT
>TRBJ2-7|.|TRBD1|TRBV6-5
CASRVGQGLSYEQYF
TGTGCCAGCAGGGTAGGACAGGGGCTGTCCTACGAGCAGTACTTC
>TRBJ1-4|.|.|TRBV3-1/TRBV3-2
CASSQEAGTNGEKLFF
TGTGCCAGCAGCCAAGAGGCAGGGACTAACGGTGAAAAACTGTTTTTT
>TRBJ1-3|.|.|TRBV7-9
CASSFGVGRRGNTIYF
TGTGCCAGCAGCTTCGGGGTCGGCAGGCGAGGAAACACCATATATTTT
>TRBJ1-2|.|TRBD1|TRBV28
CASSSQGAGYGYTF
TGTGCCAGCAGTTCACAGGGGGCGGGCTATGGCTACACCTTC
>TRBJ2-5|.|.|TRBV9
CASSLSGLYQETQYF
TGTGCCAGCAGCCTTTCCGGCCTCTACCAAGAGACCCAGTACTTC
>TRBJ1-2|once|TRBD1|TRBV7-3
CASSPTGYGYTF
TGTGCCAGCAGCCCGACAGGGTATGGCTACACCTTC
>TRBJ1-6|.|.|TRBV6-2/TRBV6-3
CASSYRGGSPLHF
TGTGCCAGCAGTTACAGGGGTGGCTCACCCCTCCACTTT
>TRBJ2-4|.|.|TRBV7-9
CASSLDGQNIQYF
TGTGCCAGCAGCTTAGACGGGCAAAACATTCAGTACTTC
>TRBJ1-5|.|.|TRBV28
CASSPHRNNQPQHF
TGTGCCAGCAGTCCGCACAGGAACAATCAGCCCCAGCATTTT
>TRBJ2-7|.|.|TRBV12-5
CASGLGAEYEQYF
TGTGCTAGTGGTTTGGGTGCGGAGTACGAGCAGTACTTC
>TRBJ1-1|.|TRBD1|TRBV19
CASSYSSTGDTEAFF
TGTGCCAGTAGTTACTCCTCCACAGGGGACACTGAAGCTTTCTTT
>TRBJ2-1|.|.|TRBV30
CAWSGLGSVNYNEQFF
TGTGCCTGGAGTGGACTCGGGTCCGTTAACTACAATGAGCAGTTCTTC
>TRBJ2-3|once|.|TRBV20-1
CSAPWGDTQYF
TGCAGTGCTCCTTGGGGGGATACGCAGTATTTT
>TRBJ2-5|.|.|TRBV14
CASSAGTGIAETQYF
TGTGCCAGCAGTGCTGGAACCGGTATCGCAGAGACCCAGTACTTC
>TRBJ1-3|once|.|TRBV5-8
CASSLGQYSGNTIYF
TGTGCCAGCAGCTTGGGACAGTACTCTGGAAACACCATATATTTT
>TRBJ2-5|.|TRBD2|TRBV30
CAWTKGLGETQYF
TGTGCCTGGACTAAAGGACTAGGGGAGACCCAGTACTTC
>TRBJ1-1|.|.|TRBV4-1
CASSQVVRGGTEAFF
TGCGCCAGCAGCCAAGTCGTGAGAGGGGGCACTGAAGCTTTCTTT
>TRBJ1-4|.|.|TRBV11-2
CASSFRGGYNEKLFF
TGTGCCAGCAGCTTCCGAGGGGGATATAATGAAAAACTGTTTTTT
>TRBJ2-5|.|.|TRBV5-1
CASSPLLGSQETQYF
TGCGCCAGCAGCCCACTCCTAGGCAGCCAAGAGACCCAGTACTTC
>TRBJ1-4|.|TRBD1|TRBV6-2/TRBV6-3
CASSRDRGGDEKLFF
TGTGCCAGCAGCCGTGACAGGGGAGGAGATGAAAAACTGTTTTTT
>TRBJ1-1|.|.|TRBV5-4
CASSLDGGPNTEAFF
TGTGCCAGCAGCTTGGATGGAGGGCCCAACACTGAAGCTTTCTTT
>TRBJ1-3|.|.|TRBV5-1
CASSLGVGNTIYF
TGCGCCAGCAGCTTAGGTGTTGGAAACACCATATATTTT
>TRBJ1-4|.|.|TRBV6-6
CASSDLSGWTNEKLFF
TGTGCCAGCTCCGATTTATCAGGGTGGACTAATGAAAAACTGTTTTTT
>TRBJ1-6|.|.|TRBV24-1
CATPMGRSSYNSPLHF
TGTGCCACCCCTATGGGGCGAAGCTCCTATAATTCACCCCTCCACTTT
>TRBJ2-1|.|TRBD2|TRBV11-2
CASSLVAGGYNEQFF
TGTGCCAGCAGCTTAGTGGCGGGAGGGTACAATGAGCAGTTCTTC
>TRBJ1-1|.|.|TRBV3-1/TRBV3-2
CASSQDSETEAFF
TGTGCCAGCAGCCAAGATTCTGAAACTGAAGCTTTCTTT
>TRBJ1-6|.|.|TRBV7-9
CASSLPGNNSPLHF
TGTGCCAGCAGCTTACCGGGCAATAATTCACCCCTCCACTTT